This T cell receptor (beta chain) was recorded in a study of OX40 agonist ivuxolimab in advanced cancers. Study in general: The study enrolled dose-escalation patients with hepatocellular carcinoma, melanoma, renal cell or head and neck cancer. Participants could have had prior anti-PD-1, anti-PD-L1 or anti-CTLA-4 therapy, and more than 35% had some. The study reported partial responses in three patients: one hepatocellular carcinoma, two cutaneous melanoma.

The sample holds one count of this clone. The assay was immunoSEQ multiplex PCR, and TCRdb's table has in-frame clones only and misses some. The sample has about 69,000 clones, about 83% seen once. The J segment lost 4 bases and the V segment lost 4 bases, leaving 6 bases of the junction unmatched. This CDR3 is built from 14 residues. CDR1 and CDR2 (germline): SGHNT, YYREEE (reference sequence). The timepoints at which blood was sampled were baseline, cycle 4 day 1, and cycle 7 day 1. The chain carries TRBV5-4 and TRBJ1-1; 8 bases are shared with TRBD1. The sequence came from an adult with an advanced solid tumor such as melanoma, head and neck, liver or kidney cancer. The sequenced sample was CD4+ or CD8+ T cells sorted from blood, obtained in a trial of the OX40 agonist ivuxolimab. The CDR3 loop is CASSKQGARTEAFF. The DNA of the CDR3 is TGTGCCAGCAGCAAGCAGGGGGCGCGCACTGAAGCTTTCTTT.